The 11 T cell receptor beta chains below all came from one sample that was sequenced in a study of PD-L1 blockade in urothelial cancer (dated by TCRdb to the late 2010s). The sample's time point label, decoded: peripheral blood 6 weeks after treatment start. Library generation was performed with the immunoSEQ multiplex PCR assay. Entries here come from immuneACCESS through TCRdb and include only in-frame sequences with V and J called. Some clones fail to appear in such tables; in the studies checked, an unresolved V gene covers under half of the shortfall, and the cause of the remainder is unknown. A total of more than 90,000 clones appear in this sample, approximately 87% of them only once. The ten largest clones add up to roughly 8% of the sample. The sample in question was PBMCs, obtained around atezolizumab (anti-PD-L1) treatment. These TCRs come from a man between 65 and 80 years old with urothelial cancer.

The chain recombines TRBV10-3 with TRBJ1-2, with a possible D match to TRBD1 (6 bases). V shed 8 bases and J shed 7 bases, with 17 bases lying between them. The CDR3 runs to 13 residues. From germline, CDR1 is ENHRY and CDR2 SYGVKD. The CDR3: CAIWDGGAIGYTF. For the CDR3, the DNA is TGTGCCATCTGGGATGGGGGGGCGATTGGCTACACCTTC.

This clone was seen only a few times. The chain combines TRBV4-1 with TRBJ2-7, with a weak D call TRBD1 (6 bases). The CDR3 covers 14 residues. Germline V gene lookup returns CDR1 MGHRA and CDR2 YSYEKL. With 1 base removed from V and 6 bases from J, the gap between germline ends came to 13 bases. DNA for the CDR3: TGCGCCAGCAGCCAAGGTGGTTCAGGGGTCGAGCAGTACTTC. Its protein product is CASSQGGSGVEQYF.

The V gene is TRBV6-4, the J gene TRBJ2-3, with 7 bases that match TRBD2. CDR3 size: 17 residues. Germline CDR1 is MRHNA and CDR2 is SNTAGT. Unmatched junction bases numbered 9, after V lost 3 bases and J lost 0 bases. CDR3 region: CASSESLAVDSTDTQYF. The CDR3 nucleotides read TGTGCCAGCAGTGAAAGTCTAGCGGTTGATAGCACAGATACGCAGTATTTT.

The V and J genes are TRBV6-5 and TRBJ1-1; D is perhaps TRBD1 (6 bases). Trimming cost V 7 bases and J 0 bases, with 12 bases left between them. Germline lookup yields CDR1 MNHEY and CDR2 SVGAGI. CDR3 length: 14 residues. The CDR3 DNA reads as TGTGCCAGCACCCCGGGGGGCATGAACACTGAAGCTTTCTTT. Amino acid sequence: CASTPGGMNTEAFF.

The chain combines TRBV5-8 with TRBJ1-5; D is unresolved. Trimming shortened V by 2 bases and J by 3 bases, and 9 bases separated the two germline ends. Germline CDR1 and CDR2: SGHTS and YDEGEE. The CDR3 totals 14 residues. Written as DNA, the CDR3 is TGTGCCAGCAGCTTAGGAGGCCCCAATCAGCCCCAGCATTTT. Residues: CASSLGGPNQPQHF. Looking up the rest from reference TRBV5-8 and TRBJ1-5 gives the full variable domain: EAGVTQSPTHLIKTRGQQATLRCSPISGHTSVYWYQQALGLGLQFLLWYDEGEERNRGNFPPRFSGRQFPNYSSELNVNALELEDSALYLCASSLGGPNQPQHFGDGTRLSIL.

The rearrangement joins TRBV7-9 to TRBJ2-7; 8 bases map to TRBD1. The CDR3 contains 15 residues. The germline V gene has CDR1 SEHNR and CDR2 FQNEAQ (reference sequence). Losses at the gene ends were 5 bases for V and 2 bases for J; bases not matched to a gene: 8. CDR3 sequence: CASSRPQGETYEQYF. The CDR3 DNA follows: TGTGCCAGCAGCCGACCACAGGGGGAAACCTACGAGCAGTACTTC.

The V and J genes are TRBV7-9 and TRBJ2-1; tentative D call: TRBD2 (6 bases). This CDR3 spans 14 amino acids. Trimming took 6 bases from V and 6 from J, leaving 15 bases between them. The V gene's germline CDR1 is SEHNR and CDR2 FQNEAQ (reference sequence). CDR3 nucleotide sequence: TGTGCCAGCAGTCTAACGACTAGTAGCAATGAGCAGTTCTTC. This encodes CASSLTTSSNEQFF.

This clone was counted only a few times. The chain joins TRBV20-1 to TRBJ1-1; D not resolved. The germline CDR1 and CDR2 sequences are DFQATT and SNEGSKA (reference sequence). V shed 0 bases and J shed 5 bases, with 4 bases lying between them. The CDR3 length is 11 residues. In DNA, the CDR3 is TGCAGTGCTAGAGACCAGACTGAAGCTTTCTTT. Protein product: CSARDQTEAFF.

The rearrangement joins TRBV19 to TRBJ2-1; D call uncertain. The CDR3 sequence is 12 residues long. The V and J ends lost 0 bases and 10 bases respectively, with 7 bases between them. CDR1 LNHDA and CDR2 SQIVND come from the germline V gene (reference sequence). The CDR3 sequence: CASSIDRLEQFF. The CDR3, as DNA: TGTGCCAGTAGTATAGACAGGCTAGAGCAGTTCTTC.

This CDR3 reads CASSPPGASGSPSYEQYF. CDR3 nucleotide sequence: TGTGCCAGCAGCCCCCCAGGGGCTAGCGGGAGCCCCTCCTACGAGCAGTACTTC. The genes are TRBV5-6 and TRBJ2-7, with 10 nucleotides matching TRBD2. J was trimmed by 0 bases and V by 4 bases; bases with no gene match: 13. Germline CDR1 and CDR2: SGHDT and YYEEEE. The CDR3 is made up of 18 amino acids.

The CDR3 DNA is TGCGCCAGCAGCTTGGGTAGGGGCGATTCACCCCTCCACTTT. Protein product: CASSLGRGDSPLHF. The V and J genes are TRBV5-1 and TRBJ1-6; maybe TRBD1 (5 bases). Germline lookup yields CDR1 SGHRS and CDR2 YFSETQ. The V gene lost 0 bases and the J gene lost 8 bases, with 9 bases spanning the gap. There are 14 residues in the CDR3.